This record covers a single T cell receptor beta chain. The V gene end was trimmed by 4 bases and the J gene end by 7 bases; junction bases not matched to a gene: 13. Germline V gene sequence: CDR1 DFQATT, CDR2 SNEGSKA (reference sequence). The CDR3 has 18 amino acids. This entry belongs to a study of T cells after yellow fever vaccination. Across the study: Preparation used SMART-Seq v4 Ultra Low Input for the low-cell-number fractions.

The study made its TCR cDNA through 5'RACE template switching. That step introduced a universal primer site along with UMIs. MiXCR, run by TCRdb on the 5' RACE reads, gives a single entry per CDR3 protein. The table has just under 600,000 distinct CDR3 sequences, about 14% seen once. This TCR derives from a man in his thirties or forties who received the YFV17D yellow fever vaccine. The sample consisted of PBMCs, taken on the day of the yellow fever booster vaccination. The gene calls are TRBV20-1 and TRBJ2-1; 16 nucleotides line up with TRBD2. This CDR3 reads CSAIHGTSGRALGNEQFF. The DNA for the CDR3 is TGCAGTGCTATACACGGGACTAGCGGGAGGGCCTTGGGAAATGAGCAGTTCTTC.